Presented here are 14 T cell receptor beta chains from one specimen sequenced in a study of shared clonotypes between healthy human individuals. Sequencing was performed with immunoSEQ multiplex PCR; in TCRdb, only in-frame clones are kept and a portion is missing. The data hold approximately 2.5 million clones, with just over 90% observed a single time. Sequencing input: naive CD4+ T cells sorted from blood. Stated subset: CD45RA+ positively selected. The receptors derive from a man between 18 and 29 years old in good health.

Comment on this clone: This sample also contains other DNA sequences that code for the same CDR3. The V gene is TRBV27, the J gene TRBJ2-2; unclear D gene. This CDR3 comprises 14 residues. Trimming removed 0 bases from V and 1 base from J, with 3 bases in between. Per germline, CDR1 MNHEY and CDR2 SMNVEV (reference sequence). CDR3 nucleotide sequence: TGTGCCAGCAGTTTATCCGGGAACACCGGGGAGCTGTTTTTT. Its protein product is CASSLSGNTGELFF.

This chain connects TRBV11-2 to TRBJ2-5, with D possibly being TRBD1 (6 bases). The CDR3 spans 15 residues. From germline, CDR1 is SGHAT and CDR2 FQNNGV. V lost 0 bases and J 5 bases, leaving 13 bases between the germline ends. CDR3 region: CASSLDGAGDETQYF. The CDR3 nucleotides read TGTGCCAGCAGCTTAGACGGTGCAGGGGACGAGACCCAGTACTTC.

V is TRBV25-1 and J is TRBJ2-3, with D hard to call. V lost 1 base and J 4 bases, leaving 9 bases between the germline ends. CDR3 length equals 14 residues. CDR1 MGHDK and CDR2 SYGVNS come from the germline V gene. As DNA, the CDR3 is TGTGCCAGCAGTGAATTTGGACCCTCAGATACGCAGTATTTT. Translated: CASSEFGPSDTQYF.

This chain uses TRBV12-5 with TRBJ2-7; D uncertain. CDR1 LGHNT and CDR2 FRNRAP come from the germline V gene. There are 13 residues in the CDR3. V dropped 3 bases and J dropped 5 bases, with 11 bases sitting between them. CDR3 residues: CASGFLVPDEQYF. The CDR3 DNA follows: TGTGCTAGTGGTTTTTTGGTTCCTGACGAGCAGTACTTC.

The chain links TRBV6-6 to TRBJ2-7, with D maybe TRBD1 (6 bases). The germline V gene has CDR1 MNHNY and CDR2 SVGAGI (reference sequence). V was pared by 0 bases and J by 9 bases, with 9 bases between. The CDR3 extends over 12 amino acids. The CDR3 DNA reads as TGTGCCAGCAGTTACTCGGGGGCTGGGCAGTACTTC. Translating gives CASSYSGAGQYF.

V is TRBV5-1 and J is TRBJ2-3; 10 bases line up with TRBD2. V was pared by 5 bases and J by 2 bases, with 5 bases of the junction left unmatched. There are 15 residues in the CDR3. Germline V gene lookup returns CDR1 SGHRS and CDR2 YFSETQ. The CDR3 nucleotides read TGCGCCAGCAGGGAAAGCGGGGGGGCCACAGATACGCAGTATTTT. Protein: CASRESGGATDTQYF.

The rearrangement joins TRBV5-5 to TRBJ1-4; the D is unclear. This CDR3 comprises 14 residues. The germline gives CDR1 SGHKS, CDR2 YYEKEE (reference sequence). V shed 0 bases and J shed 11 bases, with 14 bases lying between them. The CDR3 sequence: CASSLGADTGKLFF. DNA of the CDR3: TGTGCCAGCAGCTTGGGGGCAGATACGGGGAAACTGTTTTTT.

The chain joins TRBV16 to TRBJ2-7; 9 bases fit TRBD2. The CDR3 has 15 residues. After removal of 4 bases from V and 5 bases from J, the junction contained 9 bases not matched to a gene. Looked up from germline, CDR1 is KGHSY and CDR2 is FQNENV. The CDR3 spells CASSPRAGGGNEQYF. CDR3 in DNA: TGTGCCAGCAGCCCCCGAGCGGGGGGCGGGAACGAGCAGTACTTC. Variable domain in full (rest from reference TRBV16 and TRBJ2-7): GEEVAQTPKHLVRGEGQKAKLYCAPIKGHSYVFWYQQVLKNEFKFLISFQNENVFDETGMPKERFSAKCLPNSPCSLEIQATKLEDSAVYFCASSPRAGGGNEQYFGPGTRLTVT.

DNA for the CDR3: TGTGCCAGCAGTGCCCCAAGCGGTTCCTACGAGCAGTACTTC. Residues: CASSAPSGSYEQYF. This chain connects TRBV6-5 to TRBJ2-7; tentatively, D is TRBD2 (5 bases). CDR1 and CDR2 from the germline V gene are MNHEY and SVGAGI. This CDR3 is built from 14 residues. The V end was cut by 5 bases, the J end by 1 base, with 12 bases between.

Notes on this clone: The same CDR3 can be traced to other DNA sequences in this sample. The chain employs TRBV18 and TRBJ2-3; 7 positions agree with TRBD1. The CDR3 runs 15 residues. V shed 2 bases and J 1 base; nucleotides not matched to a gene: 3. Germline V gives CDR1 KGHSH, CDR2 LQKENI. CDR3 protein: CASSPSGQGTDTQYF. CDR3 DNA: TGTGCCAGCTCACCATCCGGACAGGGCACAGATACGCAGTATTTT.

The chain uses TRBV5-4 and TRBJ1-5; the match to TRBD1 covers 7 bases. Germline trimming cut 2 bases from V and 7 bases from J; bases unmatched to any gene: 6. The CDR3 loop spans 14 amino acids. Germline V gene data show CDR1 as SGHNT and CDR2 as YYREEE (reference sequence). The CDR3 DNA is TGTGCCAGCAGCTTAATAGGGGGCTACCAGCCCCAGCATTTT. Translation: CASSLIGGYQPQHF.

The gene calls are TRBV7-2 and TRBJ2-3, with a possible D match to TRBD2 (6 bases). V gave up 5 bases and J gave up 4 bases, with 10 bases separating them. Germline V CDR1 and CDR2: SGHTA, FQGNSA. This CDR3 region has 13 residues. CDR3 in DNA: TGTGCCAGCAGCGTCGGCGGGGCAGATACGCAGTATTTT. Its translation is CASSVGGADTQYF.

The chain employs TRBV6-1 and TRBJ2-7; D ambiguous. The CDR3 is 15 residues long. The germline V gene has CDR1 MNHNS and CDR2 SASEGT. Trimming took off 4 bases at V and 2 bases at J, with 15 bases between the two ends. DNA of the CDR3: TGTGCCAGCAGTGTTGTTTGGTCAGGTCCCTACGAGCAGTACTTC. Its translation: CASSVVWSGPYEQYF.

This chain links TRBV30 with TRBJ2-5, with 7 nucleotides matching TRBD2. The J call may be incorrect, as the DNA end agrees better with TRBJ2-7. Per germline, CDR1 GTSNPN and CDR2 SVGIG (reference sequence). The CDR3 has 13 amino acids. The CDR3 DNA follows: TGTGCCTGGGCTAGCGGATCTTCCTACGAGCAGTACTTC. Translation: CAWASGSSYEQYF.